The TCR beta chain described here comes from a study of CD8 T cells in Susac syndrome. The authors reverse transcribed roughly 0.5 to 1 ug RNA with random hexamers. One entry per CDR3 protein results from TCRdb running MiXCR on the immunoSEQ multiplex PCR reads. Of about 190,000 distinct CDR3 sequences listed, roughly 94% are singletons. The germline gives CDR1 MNHEY, CDR2 SVGEGT. V lost 0 bases and J lost 0, with 15 bases in between. CDR3 length: 17 amino acids. The specimen sequenced was CD8+ T cells from PBMCs. V and J are TRBV6-2 or TRBV6-3 and TRBJ2-7; the D is unclear. The clonotype comes from a human donor with Susac syndrome. CDR3 DNA: TGTGCCAGCAGTTACTCGATAGCCGACGGCTACTCCTACGAGCAGTACTTC. Its translation is CASSYSIADGYSYEQYF.